This record concerns one TCR beta chain sequence. The same CDR3 also results from other DNA sequences found in this sample. The source of the sample is a study of OX40 agonist ivuxolimab in advanced cancers. This CDR3 has 14 residues. Germline V CDR1 and CDR2: SGHRS, YFSETQ. Trimming removed 0 bases from V and 2 bases from J, with 8 bases in between. Assay: immunoSEQ multiplex PCR; the TCRdb copy retains only in-frame clones and omits some. The table lists 50,000 or so clones, approximately 80% of them singletons, with 2.6% in the top ten. Sequences were derived from CD4+ or CD8+ T cells sorted from blood, sampled in a trial of the OX40 agonist ivuxolimab. The chain is built from TRBV5-1 and TRBJ1-1; D uncertain. The receptor comes from an adult with an advanced solid tumor such as melanoma, head and neck, liver or kidney cancer. The CDR3 DNA reads as TGCGCCAGCAGCTTGGGGACGGCTAACACTGAAGCTTTCTTT. It translates to CASSLGTANTEAFF.